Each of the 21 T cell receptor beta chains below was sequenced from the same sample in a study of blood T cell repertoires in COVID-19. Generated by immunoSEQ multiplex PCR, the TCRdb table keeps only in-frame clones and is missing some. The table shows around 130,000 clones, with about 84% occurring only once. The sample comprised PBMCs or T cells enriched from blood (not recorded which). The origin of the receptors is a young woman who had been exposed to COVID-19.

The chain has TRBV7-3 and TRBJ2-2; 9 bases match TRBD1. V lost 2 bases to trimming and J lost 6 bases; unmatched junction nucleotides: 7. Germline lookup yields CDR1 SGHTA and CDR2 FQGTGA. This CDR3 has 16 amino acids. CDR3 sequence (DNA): TGTGCCAGCAGCTTAGTCGACAGGGGGATTTCCGGGGAGCTGTTTTTT. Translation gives CASSLVDRGISGELFF.

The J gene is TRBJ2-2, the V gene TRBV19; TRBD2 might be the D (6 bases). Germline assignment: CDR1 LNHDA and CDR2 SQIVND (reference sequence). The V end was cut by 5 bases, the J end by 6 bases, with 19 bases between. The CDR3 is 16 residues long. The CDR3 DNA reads TGTGCCAGTAGTCTGGACGGGAGCGGTCTTTCCGGGGAGCTGTTTTTT. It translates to CASSLDGSGLSGELFF.

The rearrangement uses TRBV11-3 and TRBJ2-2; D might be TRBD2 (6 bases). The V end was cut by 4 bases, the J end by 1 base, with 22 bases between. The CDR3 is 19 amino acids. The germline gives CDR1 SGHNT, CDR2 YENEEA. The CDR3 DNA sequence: TGTGCCAGCAGCTCCGGGCCGGGGACCGGGACTGGGAACACCGGGGAGCTGTTTTTT. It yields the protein CASSSGPGTGTGNTGELFF.

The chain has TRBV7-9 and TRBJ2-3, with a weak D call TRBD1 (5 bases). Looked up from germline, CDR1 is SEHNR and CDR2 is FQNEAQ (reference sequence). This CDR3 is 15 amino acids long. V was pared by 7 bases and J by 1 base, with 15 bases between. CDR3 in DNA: TGTGCCAGCACCTACCACAAGACAGGCACAGATACGCAGTATTTT. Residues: CASTYHKTGTDTQYF.

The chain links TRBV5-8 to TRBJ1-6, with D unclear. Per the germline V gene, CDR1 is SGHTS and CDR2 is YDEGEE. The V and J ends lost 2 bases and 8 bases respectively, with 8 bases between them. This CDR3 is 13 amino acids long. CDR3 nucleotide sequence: TGTGCCAGCAGCTTCACGGTTTATTCACCCCTCCACTTT. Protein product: CASSFTVYSPLHF.

CDR3 DNA sequence: TGTGCCACCAGCTGGGACAGGGCCTACGAGCAGTACTTC. This translates into CATSWDRAYEQYF. The rearrangement links TRBV15 to TRBJ2-7; 9 nucleotides agree with TRBD1. This CDR3 is 13 amino acids long. After removal of 5 bases from V and 2 bases from J, the junction contained 1 base not matched to a gene. Germline V CDR1 and CDR2: LNHNV, YYDKDF (reference sequence).

CDR3 coding DNA: TGTGCCAGCAGTTACGGTAGTCGACTATACGAGCAGTACTTC. Translated: CASSYGSRLYEQYF. The V call is TRBV6-5, the J call TRBJ2-7; weak D call: TRBD2 (5 bases). The CDR3 is 14 residues long. Germline CDR1 is MNHEY and CDR2 is SVGAGI. Trimming removed 2 bases from V and 4 bases from J, with 12 bases in between.

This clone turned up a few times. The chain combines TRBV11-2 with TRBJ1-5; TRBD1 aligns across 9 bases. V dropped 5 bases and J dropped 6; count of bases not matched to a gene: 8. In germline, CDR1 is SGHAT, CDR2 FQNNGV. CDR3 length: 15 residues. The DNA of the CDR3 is TGTGCCAGCAGCCCCGGGACAGGGCTGGGTCAGCCCCAGCATTTT. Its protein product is CASSPGTGLGQPQHF.

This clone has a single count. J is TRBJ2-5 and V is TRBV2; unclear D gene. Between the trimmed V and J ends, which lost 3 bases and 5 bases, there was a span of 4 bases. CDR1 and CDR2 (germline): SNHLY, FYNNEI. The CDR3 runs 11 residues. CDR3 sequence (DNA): TGTGCCAGCAGTGATACTGAGACCCAGTACTTC. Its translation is CASSDTETQYF.

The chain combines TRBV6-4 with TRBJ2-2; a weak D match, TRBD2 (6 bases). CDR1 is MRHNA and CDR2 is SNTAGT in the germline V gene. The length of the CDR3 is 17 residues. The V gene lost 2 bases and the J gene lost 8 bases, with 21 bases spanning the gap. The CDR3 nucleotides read TGTGCCAGCAGTGACAGGTCGGGAGAGGTGTCAGCGGGGGAGCTGTTTTTT. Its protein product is CASSDRSGEVSAGELFF.

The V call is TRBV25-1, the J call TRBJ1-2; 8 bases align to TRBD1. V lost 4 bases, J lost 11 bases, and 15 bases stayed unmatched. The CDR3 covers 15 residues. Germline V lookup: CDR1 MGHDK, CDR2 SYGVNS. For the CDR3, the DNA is TGTGCCAGCAGTGCAGCCCAAAGGGGACAGGTCGGTTACACCTTC. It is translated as CASSAAQRGQVGYTF.

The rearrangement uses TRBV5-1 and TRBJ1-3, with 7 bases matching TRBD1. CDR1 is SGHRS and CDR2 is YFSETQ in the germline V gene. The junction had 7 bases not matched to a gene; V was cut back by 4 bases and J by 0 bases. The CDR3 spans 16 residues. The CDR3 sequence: CASSRDRQLSGNTIYF. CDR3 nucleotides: TGCGCCAGCAGCCGGGACAGACAACTCTCTGGAAACACCATATATTTT.

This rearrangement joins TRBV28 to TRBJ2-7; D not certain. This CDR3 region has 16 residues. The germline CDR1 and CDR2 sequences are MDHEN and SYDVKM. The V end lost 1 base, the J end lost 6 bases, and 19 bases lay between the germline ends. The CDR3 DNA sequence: TGTGCCAGCAGTTTATTCGGTCGAGTAGTAGGCGGCGAGCAGTACTTC. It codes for CASSLFGRVVGGEQYF.

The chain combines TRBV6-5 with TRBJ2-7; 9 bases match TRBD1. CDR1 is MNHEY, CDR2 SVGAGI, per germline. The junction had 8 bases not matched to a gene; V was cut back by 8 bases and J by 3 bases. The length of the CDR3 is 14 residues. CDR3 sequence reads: CASSRDRVNYEQYF. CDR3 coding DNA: TGTGCCAGCTCTAGGGACAGGGTAAACTACGAGCAGTACTTC.

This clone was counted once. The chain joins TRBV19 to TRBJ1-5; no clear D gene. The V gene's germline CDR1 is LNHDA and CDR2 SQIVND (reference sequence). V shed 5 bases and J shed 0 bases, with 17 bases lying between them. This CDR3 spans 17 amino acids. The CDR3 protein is CASSSQPPTYSNQPQHF. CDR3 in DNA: TGTGCCAGTAGTTCCCAACCCCCCACCTATAGCAATCAGCCCCAGCATTTT.

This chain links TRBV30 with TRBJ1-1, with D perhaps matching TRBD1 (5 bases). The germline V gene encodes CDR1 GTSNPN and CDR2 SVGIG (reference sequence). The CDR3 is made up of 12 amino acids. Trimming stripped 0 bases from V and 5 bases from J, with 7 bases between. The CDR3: CAWSVGRTEAFF. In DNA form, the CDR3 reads TGTGCCTGGAGTGTGGGGCGAACTGAAGCTTTCTTT.

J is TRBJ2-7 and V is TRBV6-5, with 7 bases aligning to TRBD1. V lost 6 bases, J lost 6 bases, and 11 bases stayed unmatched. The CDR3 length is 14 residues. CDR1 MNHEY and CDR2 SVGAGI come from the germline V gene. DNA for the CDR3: TGTGCCAGCAGAATAAGACAGGGACATTTCGAGCAGTACTTC. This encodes CASRIRQGHFEQYF.

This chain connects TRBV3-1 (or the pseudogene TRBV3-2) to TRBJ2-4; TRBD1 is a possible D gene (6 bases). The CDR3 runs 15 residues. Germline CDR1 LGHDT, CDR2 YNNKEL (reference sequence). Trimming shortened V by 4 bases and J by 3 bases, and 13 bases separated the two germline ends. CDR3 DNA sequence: TGTGCCAGCAGCCCTGAGGGGGTTTTCAAAAACATTCAGTACTTC. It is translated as CASSPEGVFKNIQYF.

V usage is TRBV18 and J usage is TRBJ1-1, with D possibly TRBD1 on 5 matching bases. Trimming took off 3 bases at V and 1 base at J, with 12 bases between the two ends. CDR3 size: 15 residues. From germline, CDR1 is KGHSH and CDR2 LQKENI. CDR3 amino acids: CASSPPKTGNTEAFF. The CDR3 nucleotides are TGTGCCAGCTCACCTCCTAAAACAGGGAACACTGAAGCTTTCTTT. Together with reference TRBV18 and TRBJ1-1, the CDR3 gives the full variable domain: NAGVMQNPRHLVRRRGQEARLRCSPMKGHSHVYWYRQLPEEGLKFMVYLQKENIIDESGMPKERFSAEFPKEGPSILRIQQVVRGDSAAYFCASSPPKTGNTEAFFGQGTRLTVV.

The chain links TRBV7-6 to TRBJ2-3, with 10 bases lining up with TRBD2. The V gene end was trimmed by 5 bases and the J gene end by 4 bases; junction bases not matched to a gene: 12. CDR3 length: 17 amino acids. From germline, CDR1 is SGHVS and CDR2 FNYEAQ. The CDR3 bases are TGTGCCAGCAGCCTCGGTACCGGGACTAGCGCGGCAGATACGCAGTATTTT. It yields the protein CASSLGTGTSAADTQYF.

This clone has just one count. The CDR3 DNA is TGTGCCAGTAGTATCATGGACAGGACTAATGAAAAACTGTTTTTT. Translation: CASSIMDRTNEKLFF. The V gene is TRBV19, the J gene TRBJ1-4; 7 positions agree with TRBD1. Germline values: CDR1 LNHDA, CDR2 SQIVND (reference sequence). J gave up 2 bases and V 3 bases, and 3 bases lay outside the gene matches. The CDR3 spans 15 residues.